This TCR beta chain was documented in a study of blood T cell repertoires in COVID-19. The CDR3 contains 15 residues. V lost 2 bases and J 4 bases, leaving 12 bases between the germline ends. From germline, CDR1 is PRHDT and CDR2 FYEKMQ (reference sequence). TCRdb's copy holds only in-frame clones and misses some; the assay was immunoSEQ multiplex PCR. The sample contains approximately 190,000 clones, roughly 89% of which appear only once. The receptor was derived from a woman aged 25 to 39 who had been exposed to COVID-19. V and J are TRBV13 and TRBJ1-5, with D tentatively TRBD1 (5 bases). Source material: PBMCs or T cells enriched from blood (not recorded which). CDR3 protein: CASSLRAGVNQPQHF. The CDR3 nucleotides read TGTGCCAGCAGCTTAAGGGCGGGGGTAAATCAGCCCCAGCATTTT.